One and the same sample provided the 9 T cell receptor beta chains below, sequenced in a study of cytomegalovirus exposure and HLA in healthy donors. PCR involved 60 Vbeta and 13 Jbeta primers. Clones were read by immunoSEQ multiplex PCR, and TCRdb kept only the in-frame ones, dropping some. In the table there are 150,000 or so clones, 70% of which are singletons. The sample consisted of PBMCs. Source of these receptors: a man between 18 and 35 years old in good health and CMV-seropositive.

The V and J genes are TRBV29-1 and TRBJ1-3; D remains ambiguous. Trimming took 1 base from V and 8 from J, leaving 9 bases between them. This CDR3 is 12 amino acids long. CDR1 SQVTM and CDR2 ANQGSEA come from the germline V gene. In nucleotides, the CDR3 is TGCAGCGTTGAAGGAACCCGGGACACCATATATTTT. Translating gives CSVEGTRDTIYF.

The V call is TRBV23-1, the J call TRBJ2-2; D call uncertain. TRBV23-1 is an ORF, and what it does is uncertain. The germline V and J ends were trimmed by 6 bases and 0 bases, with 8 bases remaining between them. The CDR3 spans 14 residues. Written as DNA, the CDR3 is TGCGCCAGCAGCAGGTTAGCGAACACCGGGGAGCTGTTTTTT. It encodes CASSRLANTGELFF.

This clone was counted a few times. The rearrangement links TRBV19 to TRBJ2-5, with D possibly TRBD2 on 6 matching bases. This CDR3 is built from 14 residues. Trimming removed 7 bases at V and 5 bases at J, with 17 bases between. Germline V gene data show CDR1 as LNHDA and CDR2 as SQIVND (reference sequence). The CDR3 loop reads CASTSKAGGETQYF. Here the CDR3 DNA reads TGTGCCAGTACGAGTAAAGCGGGCGGGGAGACCCAGTACTTC.

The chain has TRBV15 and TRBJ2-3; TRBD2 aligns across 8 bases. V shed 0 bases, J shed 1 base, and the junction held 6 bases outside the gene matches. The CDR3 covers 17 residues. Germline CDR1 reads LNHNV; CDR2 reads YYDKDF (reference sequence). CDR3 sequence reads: CATSRDLSGGGTDTQYF. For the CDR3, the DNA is TGTGCCACCAGCAGAGATCTATCGGGAGGGGGCACAGATACGCAGTATTTT.

CDR3 DNA: TGTGCCAGCAGCTTAGATCCGTCCCCGGGGGAGACCCAGTACTTC. This translates into CASSLDPSPGETQYF. J is TRBJ2-5 and V is TRBV11-2, with D perhaps matching TRBD2 (5 bases). V lost 0 bases and J 5 bases, leaving 13 bases between the germline ends. The CDR3 covers 15 residues. CDR1 SGHAT and CDR2 FQNNGV come from the germline V gene.

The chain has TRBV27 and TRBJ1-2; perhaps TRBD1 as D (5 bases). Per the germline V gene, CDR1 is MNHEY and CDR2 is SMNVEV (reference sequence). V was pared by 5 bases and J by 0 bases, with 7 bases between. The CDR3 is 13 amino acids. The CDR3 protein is CASSQGPNYGYTF. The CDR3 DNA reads TGTGCCAGCAGTCAGGGTCCTAACTATGGCTACACCTTC.

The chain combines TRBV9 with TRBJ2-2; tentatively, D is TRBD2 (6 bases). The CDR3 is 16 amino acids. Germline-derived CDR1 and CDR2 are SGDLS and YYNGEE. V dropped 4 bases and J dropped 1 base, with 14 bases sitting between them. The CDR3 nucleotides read TGTGCCAGCAGCAGAGTGGGGGAGGTGAACACCGGGGAGCTGTTTTTT. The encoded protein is CASSRVGEVNTGELFF.

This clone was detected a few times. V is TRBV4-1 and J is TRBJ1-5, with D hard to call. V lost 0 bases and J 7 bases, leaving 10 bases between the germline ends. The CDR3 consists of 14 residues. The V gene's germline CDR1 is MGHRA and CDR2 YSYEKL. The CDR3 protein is CASSQERFGQPQHF. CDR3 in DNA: TGCGCCAGCAGCCAAGAGAGGTTCGGGCAGCCCCAGCATTTT.

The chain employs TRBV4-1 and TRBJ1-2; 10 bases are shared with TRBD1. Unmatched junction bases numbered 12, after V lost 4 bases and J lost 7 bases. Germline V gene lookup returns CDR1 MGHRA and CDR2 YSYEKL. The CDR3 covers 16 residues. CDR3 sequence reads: CASSLGGQGEGGGYTF. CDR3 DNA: TGCGCCAGCAGCCTGGGCGGACAGGGGGAAGGGGGTGGCTACACCTTC.